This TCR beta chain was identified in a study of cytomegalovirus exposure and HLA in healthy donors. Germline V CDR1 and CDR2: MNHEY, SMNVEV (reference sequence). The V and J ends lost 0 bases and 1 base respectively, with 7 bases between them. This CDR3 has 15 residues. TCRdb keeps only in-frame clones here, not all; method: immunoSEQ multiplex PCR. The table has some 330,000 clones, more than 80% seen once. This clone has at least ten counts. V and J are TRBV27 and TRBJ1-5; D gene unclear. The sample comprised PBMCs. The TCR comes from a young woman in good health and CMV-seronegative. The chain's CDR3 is CASSLSGGSNQPQHF. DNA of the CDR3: TGTGCCAGCAGTTTATCCGGAGGGAGCAATCAGCCCCAGCATTTT.